A selection of T cell receptor beta chains follows, all from one sample in a study of CD8+ T cells in alopecia areata. Libraries were prepared by immunoSEQ multiplex PCR; TCRdb keeps only in-frame clonotypes and omits some of them. The sample holds around 61,000 clones, about half seen once. This specimen consisted of CD8+ T cells sorted from blood, obtained at week 0. The source is a human donor with alopecia areata. CDR3s include the opening cysteine and the closing phenylalanine or tryptophan. The D gene is left open where the match is weak. Expanded clones get a size class; other rows say once, few or many, or leave the size out.

J: TRBJ2-2
V: TRBV7-2
D: TRBD2
size: few
DNA: TGTGCCAGCGCGCGGGCGGGAGAAGTCGGGGAGCTGTTTTTT
CDR3: CASARAGEVGELFF

J: TRBJ2-2
V: TRBV29-1
D: TRBD1
size: .
DNA: TGCAGCGTTGATTCGGACAGGGGGATTAACACCGGGGAGCTGTTTTTT
CDR3: CSVDSDRGINTGELFF

J: TRBJ2-6
V: TRBV27
D: .
size: many
DNA: TGTGCCACCATTTCTGGGGCCAACGTCCTGACTTTC
CDR3: CATISGANVLTF

J: TRBJ2-7
V: TRBV4-1
D: .
size: .
DNA: TGCGCCAGCAGCCCAGCACAGGGCAACGAGCAGTACTTC
CDR3: CASSPAQGNEQYF

J: TRBJ2-5
V: TRBV4-3
D: .
size: .
DNA: TGCGCCAGCAGCCAAGGTGTGGGACAAGAGACCCAGTACTTC
CDR3: CASSQGVGQETQYF

J: TRBJ2-7
V: TRBV29-1
D: .
size: few
DNA: TGCAGCGTTGAGGGAGACGAGCAGTACTTC
CDR3: CSVEGDEQYF

J: TRBJ1-1
V: TRBV20-1
D: .
size: .
DNA: TGCAGTGGGGGGAACACTGAAGCTTTCTTT
CDR3: CSGGNTEAFF

J: TRBJ2-7
V: TRBV7-9
D: TRBD1
size: few
DNA: TGTGCCAGCAGCCCGCGACAGGGAAGGGACGAGCAGTACTTC
CDR3: CASSPRQGRDEQYF

J: TRBJ1-2
V: TRBV29-1
D: .
size: few
DNA: TGCAGCGTTGCCCCAGGGTCGGGTGGCTACACCTTC
CDR3: CSVAPGSGGYTF

J: TRBJ1-1
V: TRBV27
D: TRBD1
size: few
DNA: TGTGCCAGCAGCTGGAACAGGGGCAACACTGAAGCTTTCTTT
CDR3: CASSWNRGNTEAFF

J: TRBJ2-2
V: TRBV29-1
D: .
size: few
DNA: TGCAGCGGGGTAAAGGCCGGGGAGCTGTTTTTT
CDR3: CSGVKAGELFF

J: TRBJ2-7
V: TRBV29-1
D: TRBD2
size: .
DNA: TGCAGCGTCGAGGTCCTAGCGGGAGATGTGTACGAGCAGTACTTC
CDR3: CSVEVLAGDVYEQYF

J: TRBJ2-5
V: TRBV5-1
D: .
size: few
DNA: TGCGCCAGCAGCTGGCCCAGGGTTGAAGAGACCCAGTACTTC
CDR3: CASSWPRVEETQYF

J: TRBJ2-6
V: TRBV28
D: .
size: .
DNA: TGTGCCAGCAGGGCAGGCAGGGCGGTTGGGGCCAACGTCCTGACTTTC
CDR3: CASRAGRAVGANVLTF

J: TRBJ2-7
V: TRBV4-1
D: .
size: .
DNA: TGCGCCAGCAGCGTCCGGGAAAGAGGGGACGAGCAGTACTTC
CDR3: CASSVRERGDEQYF

J: TRBJ2-7
V: TRBV6-6
D: .
size: .
DNA: TGTGCCAGCAGTTACGGTAGCGGATTCACCTACGAGCAGTACTTC
CDR3: CASSYGSGFTYEQYF

J: TRBJ2-3
V: TRBV19
D: .
size: .
DNA: TGTGCCAGTAGTCCTTACGCGAGAAGCACAGATACGCAGTATTTT
CDR3: CASSPYARSTDTQYF

J: TRBJ2-1
V: TRBV7-9
D: .
size: few
DNA: TGCGCCAGCAGCCAAGATGGGGTTGAGCAGTTCTTC
CDR3: CASSQDGVEQFF